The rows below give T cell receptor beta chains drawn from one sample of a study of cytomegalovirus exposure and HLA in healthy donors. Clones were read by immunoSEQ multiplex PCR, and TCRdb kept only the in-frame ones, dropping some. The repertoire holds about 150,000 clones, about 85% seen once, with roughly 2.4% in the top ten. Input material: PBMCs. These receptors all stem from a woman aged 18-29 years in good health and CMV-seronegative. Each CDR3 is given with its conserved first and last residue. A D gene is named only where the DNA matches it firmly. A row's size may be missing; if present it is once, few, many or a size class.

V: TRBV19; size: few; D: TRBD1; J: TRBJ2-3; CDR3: CASSRQGANTQYF
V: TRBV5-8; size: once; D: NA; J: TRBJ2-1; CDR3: CASSFAGSNEQFF
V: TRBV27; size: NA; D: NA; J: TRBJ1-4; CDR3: CASSLSGLKNEKLFF
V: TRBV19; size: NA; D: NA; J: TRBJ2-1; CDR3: CASSIAGIPYNEQFF
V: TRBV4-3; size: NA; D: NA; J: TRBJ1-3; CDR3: CASSSLGPSGNTIYF
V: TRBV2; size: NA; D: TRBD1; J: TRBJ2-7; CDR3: CAAQGGGQGAHEQYF
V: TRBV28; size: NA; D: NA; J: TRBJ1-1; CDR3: CASSLQGSFEAFF
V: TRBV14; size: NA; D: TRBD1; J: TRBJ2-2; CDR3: CASSRRDRGTGELFF
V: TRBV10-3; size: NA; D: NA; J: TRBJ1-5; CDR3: CAISDGQLTDQPQHF
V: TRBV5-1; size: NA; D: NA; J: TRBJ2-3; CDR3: CATSVNLAVYTDTQYF
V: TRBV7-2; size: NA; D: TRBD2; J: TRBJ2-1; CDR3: CASSPMTSVDNEQFF
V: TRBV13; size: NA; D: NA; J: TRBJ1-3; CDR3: CASSETSAGNTIYF
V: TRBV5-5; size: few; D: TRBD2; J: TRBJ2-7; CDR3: CASSPTSASYEQYF
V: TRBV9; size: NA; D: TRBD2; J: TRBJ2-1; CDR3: CASSVGTRGPGEQFF
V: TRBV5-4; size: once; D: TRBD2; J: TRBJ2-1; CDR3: CASSKASGSMNEQFF
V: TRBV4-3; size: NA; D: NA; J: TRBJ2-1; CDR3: CASSQDRGGIEQFF
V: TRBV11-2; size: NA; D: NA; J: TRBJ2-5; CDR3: CASSFMSETQYF
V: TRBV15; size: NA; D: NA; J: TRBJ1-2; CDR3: CATSRGTSGSYGYTF
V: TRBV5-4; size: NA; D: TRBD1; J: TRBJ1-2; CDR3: CASSRTDRVSRGYTF
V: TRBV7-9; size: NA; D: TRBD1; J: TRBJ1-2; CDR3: CASSSGTGQKDYGYTF
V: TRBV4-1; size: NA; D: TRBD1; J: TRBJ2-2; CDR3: CASKSGTGNTGELFF
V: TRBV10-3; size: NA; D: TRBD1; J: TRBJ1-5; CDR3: CAISGGTGINQPQHF
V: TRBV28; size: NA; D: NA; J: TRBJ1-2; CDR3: CASSLQVIYGYTF
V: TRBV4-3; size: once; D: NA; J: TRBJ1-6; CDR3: CASSQQGGYSPLHF
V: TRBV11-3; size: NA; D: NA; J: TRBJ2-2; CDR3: CASSLGAATGELFF
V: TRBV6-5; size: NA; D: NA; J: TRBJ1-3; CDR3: CASSYSWRTGNTIYF
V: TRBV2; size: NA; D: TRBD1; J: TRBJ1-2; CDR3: CASSGQGSNGYTF
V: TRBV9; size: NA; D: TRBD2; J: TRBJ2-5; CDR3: CASSTRTSGSGETQYF
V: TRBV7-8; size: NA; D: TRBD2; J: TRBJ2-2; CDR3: CASSLEVAGLAFPGELFF
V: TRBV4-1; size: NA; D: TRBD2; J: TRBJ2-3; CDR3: CASSLRPGGVGTDTQYF
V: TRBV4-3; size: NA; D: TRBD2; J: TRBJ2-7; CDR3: CASSQEAGGSYEQYF
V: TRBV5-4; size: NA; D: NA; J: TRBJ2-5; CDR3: CASSFGRAVQETQYF
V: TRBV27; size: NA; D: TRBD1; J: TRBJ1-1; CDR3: CASSRGLGNTEAFF
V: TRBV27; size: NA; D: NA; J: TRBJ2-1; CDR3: CASSSETRRTYNEQFF
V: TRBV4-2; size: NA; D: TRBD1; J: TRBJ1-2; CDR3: CASSQEIDRGLGGYTF
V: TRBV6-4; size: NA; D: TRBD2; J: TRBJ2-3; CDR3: CASSDSAGGPDTQYF
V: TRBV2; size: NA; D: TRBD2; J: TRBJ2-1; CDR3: CASNQGLAGGGEQFF
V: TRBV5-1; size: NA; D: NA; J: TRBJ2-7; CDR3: CASSLYSGLSSYEQYF
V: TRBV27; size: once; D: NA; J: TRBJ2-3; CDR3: CASELTPGGRTDTQYF
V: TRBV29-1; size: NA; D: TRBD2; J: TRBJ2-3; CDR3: CSVPGTSGMTDTQYF
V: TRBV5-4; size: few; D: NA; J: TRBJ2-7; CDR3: CASSPRFGGSSYEQYF
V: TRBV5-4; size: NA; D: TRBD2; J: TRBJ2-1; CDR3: CASIKRGGVFYNEQFF
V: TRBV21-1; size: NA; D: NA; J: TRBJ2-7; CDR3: CASGPRGGAGYEQYF
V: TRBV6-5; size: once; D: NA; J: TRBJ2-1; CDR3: CASSPHPREQFF